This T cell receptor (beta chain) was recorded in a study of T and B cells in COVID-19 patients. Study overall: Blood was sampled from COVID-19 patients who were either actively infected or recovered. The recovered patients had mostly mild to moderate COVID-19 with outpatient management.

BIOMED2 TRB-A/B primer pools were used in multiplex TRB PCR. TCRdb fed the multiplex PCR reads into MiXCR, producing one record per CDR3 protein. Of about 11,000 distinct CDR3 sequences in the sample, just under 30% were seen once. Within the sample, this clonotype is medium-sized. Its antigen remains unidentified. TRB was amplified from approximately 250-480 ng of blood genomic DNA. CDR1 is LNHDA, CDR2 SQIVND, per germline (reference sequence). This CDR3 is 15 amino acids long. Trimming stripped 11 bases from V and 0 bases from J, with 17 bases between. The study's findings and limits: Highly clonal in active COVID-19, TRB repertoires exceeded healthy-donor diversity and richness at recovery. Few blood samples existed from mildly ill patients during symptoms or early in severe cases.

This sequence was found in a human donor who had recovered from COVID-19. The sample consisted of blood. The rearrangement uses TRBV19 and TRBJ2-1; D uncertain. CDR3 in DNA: TGTGCCTGTGGACCGCGACTCTCCTCCTACAATGAGCAGTTCTTC. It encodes CACGPRLSSYNEQFF.